A single sample gave rise to the 26 T cell receptor beta chains below, sequenced in a study of blood T cells in healthy people across ages. For the second PCR, which ran for about 6 to 11 cycles, a sample-barcoded 5' primer and a J-beta primer mix were used. Each CDR3 protein is one row after TCRdb ran MiXCR on the 5' RACE reads. The sample has about 290,000 distinct CDR3 sequences, 27% seen once. The source material was blood. Receptor source: a woman in her seventies in good health.

In this sample, this clonotype turned up many times. The rearrangement joins TRBV29-1 to TRBJ1-1, with a weak D call TRBD1 (5 bases). This CDR3 spans 14 amino acids. The ends were cut back, 3 bases at V and 5 bases at J, with 16 bases in the middle. Germline-derived CDR1 and CDR2 are SQVTM and ANQGSEA. The DNA of the CDR3 is TGCAGCGTTGACCATGGCCAGGGTGGGACTGAAGCTTTCTTT. Its translation is CSVDHGQGGTEAFF.

This clonotype has only a few counts. A read error may account for a junction end that differs from germline. The J gene is TRBJ2-7, the V gene TRBV3-1; D is perhaps TRBD1 or TRBD2 (5 bases each). The CDR3 length is 14 residues. Germline CDR1 LGHDT, CDR2 YNNKEL (reference sequence). The CDR3 coding sequence is TGTGCCAGCAAACCGGGGCAGCATAACTACGGGCAGTACTTC. Its protein is CASKPGQHNYGQYF.

This clonotype was counted ten times or more. The V call is TRBV6-1, the J call TRBJ2-7; the D gene is possibly TRBD2 (6 bases). The V and J ends lost 11 bases and 3 bases respectively, with 11 bases between them. The CDR3 totals 11 residues. CDR1 and CDR2 (germline): MNHNS, SASEGT. The CDR3 is CASEGYYEQYF. CDR3 DNA: TGTGCCTCGGAGGGGTACTACGAGCAGTACTTC.

This chain joins TRBV12-3 or TRBV12-4 and TRBJ2-1; 7 nucleotides align to TRBD1. The length of the CDR3 is 15 residues. The V and J ends lost 5 bases and 7 bases, in that order; junction bases with no gene match: 11. CDR3 sequence (DNA): TGTGCCAGCAGTCGTCCAGGGGGTAATGAGAATGAGCAGTTCTTC. It is translated as CASSRPGGNENEQFF.

This chain connects TRBV29-1 to TRBJ2-5; no clear D gene. The CDR3 runs to 15 residues. V lost 4 bases, J lost 5 bases, and 20 bases lay in between. CDR1 and CDR2 from the germline V gene are SQVTM and ANQGSEA. The CDR3 region is CSVGKGFTAVETQYF. The CDR3 coding sequence is TGCAGCGTTGGGAAGGGCTTCACGGCTGTCGAGACCCAGTACTTC.

This clonotype showed up just a few times. One end of the junction varies from germline; a read error may be responsible. The chain carries TRBV4-3 and TRBJ2-5; 13 nucleotides agree with TRBD2. The germline gives CDR1 LGHNA, CDR2 YSLEER. The CDR3 has 16 amino acids. The CDR3 DNA reads TGCGCCAGCAGCCAGAACGAGGGACTAGCGGGAAGGTCGCTGTTCTTC. It codes for CASSQNEGLAGRSLFF.

The chain recombines TRBV29-1 with TRBJ2-1, with D unresolved. V was cut by 3 bases and J by 6 bases, with 15 bases left in between. The CDR3 length is 14 residues. Germline V lookup: CDR1 SQVTM, CDR2 ANQGSEA. CDR3 protein: CSVDMQSQTNEQFF. In nucleotides, the CDR3 is TGCAGCGTTGACATGCAGAGTCAAACCAATGAGCAGTTCTTC.

This clonotype was detected a few times. The genes are TRBV7-3 and TRBJ2-5; D might be TRBD1 or TRBD2, each matching 6 bases. The end of the DNA aligns better with TRBJ2-7, so the J call may be wrong. This CDR3 spans 16 amino acids. Germline-derived CDR1 and CDR2 are SGHTA and FQGTGA. CDR3 sequence reads: CASSLMAGQPIHEQYF. The CDR3 DNA is TGTGCCAGCAGCTTAATGGCGGGACAACCCATCCACGAGCAGTACTTC.

This clonotype came up a few times. This sequence joins TRBV28 and TRBJ1-2; D gene ambiguous. V lost 2 bases to trimming and J lost 1 base, with 8 bases between them. Germline lookup yields CDR1 MDHEN and CDR2 SYDVKM. The CDR3 is 14 residues long. CDR3 coding DNA: TGTGCCAGCAGTTTACGGGCGGTTAACTATGGCTACACCTTC. This sequence encodes CASSLRAVNYGYTF.

In this sample, this clonotype turned up a few times. This chain joins TRBV6-2 or TRBV6-3 and TRBJ2-5, with unresolved D. The CDR3 runs 14 residues. The V end lost 3 bases, the J end lost 4 bases, and 12 bases lay between the germline ends. Germline-derived CDR1 and CDR2 are MNHEY and SVGEGT. CDR3 region: CASSYLGIGETQYF. The CDR3 DNA sequence: TGTGCCAGCAGTTATCTTGGGATCGGAGAGACCCAGTACTTC.

In this sample, this clonotype turned up a few times. The junction does not match germline at one end; this may be a read error. The chain has TRBV5-1 and TRBJ1-1; TRBD1 is a possible D gene (6 bases). The length of the CDR3 is 14 residues. CDR1 is SGHRS and CDR2 is YFSETQ in the germline V gene. The CDR3 loop is CAGSSRTANTEAFF. The CDR3 DNA reads as TGCGCCGGCAGCTCCAGGACAGCGAACACTGAAGCTTTCTTT.

This chain links TRBV20-1 with TRBJ2-3; 10 nucleotides align to TRBD2. Germline assignment: CDR1 DFQATT and CDR2 SNEGSKA (reference sequence). The CDR3 totals 16 residues. The V and J ends lost 1 base and 9 bases, in that order; junction bases with no gene match: 13. The CDR3 reads CSARAASGRVTGTQYF. The CDR3 DNA sequence: TGCAGTGCTAGAGCGGCTAGCGGGAGAGTCACAGGAACGCAGTATTTT.

Written as DNA, the CDR3 is TGTGCCAGCAGTTTAGAAGGGTTAGACTACAATGAGCAGTTCTTC. Its protein product is CASSLEGLDYNEQFF. The chain has TRBV12-3 or TRBV12-4 and TRBJ2-1; D remains ambiguous. Trimming removed 1 base from V and 3 bases from J, with 10 bases in between. The length of the CDR3 is 15 residues.

This sequence joins TRBV5-1 and TRBJ1-1; no clear D gene. Germline V CDR1 and CDR2: SGHRS, YFSETQ. The length of the CDR3 is 14 residues. The V gene lost 4 bases and the J gene lost 0 bases, with 10 bases spanning the gap. DNA of the CDR3: TGCGCCAGCAGCCCCCCCAACATGAACACTGAAGCTTTCTTT. Amino acids: CASSPPNMNTEAFF.

V is TRBV29-1 and J is TRBJ2-1; D might be TRBD2 (6 bases). CDR1 and CDR2 from the germline V gene are SQVTM and ANQGSEA. The ends were cut back, 2 bases at V and 5 bases at J, with 13 bases in the middle. The CDR3 has 14 residues. CDR3 bases: TGCAGCGTTGAACGGCGGGATTTCGACAATGAGCAGTTCTTC. Translating it yields CSVERRDFDNEQFF.

The gene calls are TRBV5-1 and TRBJ1-2, with D unclear. Per the germline V gene, CDR1 is SGHRS and CDR2 is YFSETQ. The germline V and J ends were trimmed by 2 bases and 0 bases, with 8 bases remaining between them. CDR3 length: 14 residues. The CDR3 region is CASSFERANYGYTF. In nucleotides, the CDR3 is TGCGCCAGCAGCTTTGAGCGAGCTAACTATGGCTACACCTTC.

This clonotype was counted between two and nine times. The chain links TRBV6-2 or TRBV6-3 to TRBJ2-5; the match to TRBD2 covers 9 bases. With V trimmed by 7 bases and J by 5 bases, 5 bases remained unmatched. This CDR3 is 13 amino acids long. The germline CDR1 and CDR2 sequences are MNHEY and SVGEGT. The CDR3, as DNA: TGTGCCAGCATGGCTAGCGGGATTGAGACCCAGTACTTC. It encodes CASMASGIETQYF.

This chain links TRBV27 with TRBJ2-1; D remains unclear. The CDR3 runs to 13 residues. V was cut by 4 bases and J by 6 bases, with 10 bases left in between. The germline CDR1 and CDR2 sequences are MNHEY and SMNVEV (reference sequence). In DNA, the CDR3 is TGTGCCAGCAGTTGGGGAATGAGCAATGAGCAGTTCTTC. It specifies CASSWGMSNEQFF.

A few counts support this clonotype. The chain combines TRBV29-1 with TRBJ2-2, with 9 bases that match TRBD1. J gave up 4 bases and V 6 bases, and 12 bases lay outside the gene matches. From germline, CDR1 is SQVTM and CDR2 ANQGSEA. CDR3 size: 16 residues. The CDR3 region is CSVGGQGSGSTGELFF. CDR3 sequence (DNA): TGCAGCGTGGGGGGACAGGGATCTGGAAGCACCGGGGAGCTGTTTTTT.

This chain uses TRBV4-1 with TRBJ2-3; D gene uncertain. The germline V gene encodes CDR1 MGHRA and CDR2 YSYEKL. This CDR3 region has 14 residues. V lost 0 bases to trimming and J lost 5 bases, with 9 bases between them. This chain's CDR3 is CASSQDPLLDTQYF. Here the CDR3 DNA reads TGCGCCAGCAGCCAAGATCCGCTGCTAGATACGCAGTATTTT.

The chain uses TRBV3-1 and TRBJ2-3, with 9 bases identical to TRBD2. J gave up 6 bases and V 6 bases, and 4 bases lay outside the gene matches. This CDR3 is built from 13 residues. CDR1 and CDR2 from the germline V gene are LGHDT and YNNKEL (reference sequence). The DNA for the CDR3 is TGTGCCAGCAGTCGACTAGCGGTTGATACGCAGTATTTT. It is translated as CASSRLAVDTQYF.

On this clonotype: This may be a read error: a much more frequent sequence differs by one nucleotide. The rearrangement uses TRBV29-1 and TRBJ2-5, with 7 bases identical to TRBD1. Germline V lookup: CDR1 SQVTM, CDR2 ANQGSEA. The trim removed 4 bases at V and 3 bases at J, leaving 5 bases unmatched. This CDR3 contains 13 residues. The CDR3 region is CSVVYRGKETQYF. The CDR3 region has the DNA TGCAGCGTTGTCTACAGGGGAAAAGAGACCCAGTACTTC.

This clonotype appeared a few times. The rearrangement uses TRBV6-2 or TRBV6-3 and TRBJ2-1; no firm D call. The CDR3 length is 14 residues. The V gene lost 2 bases and the J gene lost 1 base, with 6 bases spanning the gap. The V gene's germline CDR1 is MNHEY and CDR2 SVGEGT. The CDR3 loop reads CASSYAVSYNEQFF. CDR3 nucleotide sequence: TGTGCCAGCAGTTACGCGGTTTCCTACAATGAGCAGTTCTTC.

In this sample, this clonotype turned up a few times. The CDR3 nucleotides read TGCGCCAGCAGTCCTGTGCAGGGAGTGAACACTGAAGCTTTCTTT. This codes for CASSPVQGVNTEAFF. The V gene is TRBV5-1, the J gene TRBJ1-1; TRBD1 is a possible D gene (5 bases). V shed 5 bases and J shed 0 bases, with 14 bases lying between them. This CDR3 has 15 residues. Germline assignment: CDR1 SGHRS and CDR2 YFSETQ.

This chain uses TRBV3-1 with TRBJ2-1; a possible D gene is TRBD2 (6 bases). CDR3 size: 17 residues. In germline, CDR1 is LGHDT, CDR2 YNNKEL (reference sequence). Trimming stripped 4 bases from V and 0 bases from J, with 16 bases between. CDR3 sequence (DNA): TGTGCCAGCAGCCCGACGGCTAGCGCTAGCTCCTACAATGAGCAGTTCTTC. Its protein is CASSPTASASSYNEQFF.

This chain connects TRBV2 to TRBJ2-5; D not certain. The CDR3 sequence is 14 residues long. Per the germline V gene, CDR1 is SNHLY and CDR2 is FYNNEI. Trimming took off 2 bases at V and 5 bases at J, with 12 bases between the two ends. For the CDR3, the DNA is TGTGCCAGCAGTGAACGGATGTTAGGGGAGACCCAGTACTTC. Its protein product is CASSERMLGETQYF. The full variable domain, with the rest looked up from reference TRBV2 and TRBJ2-5, is EPEVTQTPSHQVTQMGQEVILRCVPISNHLYFYWYRQILGQKVEFLVSFYNNEISEKSEIFDDQFSVERPDGSNFTLKIRSTKLEDSAMYFCASSERMLGETQYFGPGTRLLVL.